This TCR beta chain was captured in a study of shared clonotypes between healthy human individuals. The assay was immunoSEQ multiplex PCR, and TCRdb's table has in-frame clones only and misses some. The sample consists of approximately 1.4 million clones, under 99% of them appearing once. Details on this clone: Antigen: not known.

CDR1 is SGHAT and CDR2 is FQNNGV in the germline V gene. CDR3 length: 13 residues. The germline V and J ends were trimmed by 6 bases and 8 bases, with 13 bases remaining between them. General study findings and limits: Memory subsets had estimated richness that was generally smaller than that of naive subsets. The naive CD4 repertoires of a handful of donors were compared, and approximately 4.5% of clonotypes were shared.

The donor population consisted of healthy HIV-negative adults with no recent acute infections or vaccinations. A CD45RA-negative memory subset and a CD45RA+ naive subset were separated from the CD4+ cells. The receptor comes from a young man in good health. The V gene is TRBV11-2, the J gene TRBJ1-4; D not resolved. Sequenced material: naive CD4+ T cells sorted from blood. Subset described: CD45RA+ positively selected. CDR3 loop: CASRDLKREKLFF. As DNA, the CDR3 is TGTGCCAGCAGGGATCTTAAACGGGAAAAACTGTTTTTT.